The next 6 T cell receptor beta chains were all read from a single sample in a study of blood T cell repertoires in COVID-19. TCRdb keeps only in-frame clones here, not all; method: immunoSEQ multiplex PCR. Altogether about 210,000 clones are present, around four fifths being singletons, with the ten largest covering roughly 7.6%. The specimen sequenced was peripheral blood. These receptors were taken from a woman aged 45 to 65 with acute or convalescent COVID-19.

The chain is built from TRBV7-9 and TRBJ1-2; D may be TRBD1 (5 bases). CDR3 length equals 17 residues. CDR1 is SEHNR, CDR2 FQNEAQ, per germline (reference sequence). Trimming removed 0 bases at V and 0 bases at J, with 14 bases between. The CDR3 sequence is CASSLAGRQTTNYGYTF. CDR3 sequence (DNA): TGTGCCAGCAGCTTAGCGGGTAGACAGACAACTAACTATGGCTACACCTTC.

The J gene is TRBJ2-7, the V gene TRBV9; 12 nucleotides line up with TRBD1. V shed 4 bases and J 6 bases; nucleotides not matched to a gene: 5. The CDR3 has 14 amino acids. Germline-derived CDR1 and CDR2 are SGDLS and YYNGEE. CDR3 bases: TGTGCCAGCAGCACGGGACAGGGGGCGCCCGAGCAGTACTTC. This sequence encodes CASSTGQGAPEQYF.

The J gene is TRBJ2-2, the V gene TRBV7-9, with 7 bases matching TRBD1. The junction had 7 bases not matched to a gene; V was cut back by 5 bases and J by 4 bases. The CDR3 covers 15 residues. The germline V gene encodes CDR1 SEHNR and CDR2 FQNEAQ (reference sequence). The CDR3 nucleotides read TGTGCCAGCAGCGCCCTTGGACAGGCCACCGGGGAGCTGTTTTTT. This codes for CASSALGQATGELFF.

The chain joins TRBV16 to TRBJ2-5; D not certain. There are 14 residues in the CDR3. Trimming cost V 6 bases and J 0 bases, with 11 bases left between them. CDR1 is KGHSY, CDR2 FQNENV, per germline. The CDR3 nucleotides are TGTGCCAGCAGTCCTGGGCAGGACCAAGAGACCCAGTACTTC. Protein: CASSPGQDQETQYF.

This chain joins TRBV6-2 or TRBV6-3 and TRBJ1-5, with D uncertain. CDR1 is MNHEY and CDR2 is SVGEGT in the germline V gene. Trimming took 6 bases from V and 6 from J, leaving 27 bases between them. The CDR3 contains 18 residues. CDR3 loop: CASSHPGKDFFGSQPQHF. The CDR3 nucleotides are TGTGCCAGCAGCCACCCGGGAAAGGATTTCTTTGGGAGTCAGCCCCAGCATTTT.

Only one count was recorded for this clone. This sequence joins TRBV11-2 and TRBJ2-7, with TRBD1 identical over 12 bases. After removal of 3 bases from V and 5 bases from J, the junction contained 5 bases not matched to a gene. From germline, CDR1 is SGHAT and CDR2 FQNNGV. The CDR3 is 15 residues long. CDR3 loop: CASSFGTGGIDEQYF. CDR3 in DNA: TGTGCCAGCAGCTTTGGGACAGGGGGCATCGACGAGCAGTACTTC.